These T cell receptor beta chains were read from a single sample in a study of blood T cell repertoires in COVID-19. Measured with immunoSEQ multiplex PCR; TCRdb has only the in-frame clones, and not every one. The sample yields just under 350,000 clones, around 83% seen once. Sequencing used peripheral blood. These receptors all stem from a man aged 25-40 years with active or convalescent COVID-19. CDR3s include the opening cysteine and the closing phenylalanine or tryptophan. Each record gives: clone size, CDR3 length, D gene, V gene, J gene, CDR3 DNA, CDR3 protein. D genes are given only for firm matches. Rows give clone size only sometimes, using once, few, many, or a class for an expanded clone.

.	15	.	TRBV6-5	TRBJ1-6	TGTGCCAGCAGTTCCTCGCGGGTTCCCAATTCACCCCTCCACTTT	CASSSSRVPNSPLHF
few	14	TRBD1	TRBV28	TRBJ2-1	TGTGCCAGCAGTTTAAGGCAGGGGGCGATGGAGCAGTTCTTC	CASSLRQGAMEQFF
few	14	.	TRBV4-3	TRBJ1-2	TGCGCCAGCAGCCAAGATAAGGGACTGGATGGCTACACCTTC	CASSQDKGLDGYTF
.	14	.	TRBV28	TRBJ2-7	TGTGCCAGCAGTTTTCCAGCAGGTAATTACGAGCAGTACTTC	CASSFPAGNYEQYF
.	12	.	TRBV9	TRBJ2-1	TGTGCCAGCAGCGTACCAGGGAATGAGCAGTTCTTC	CASSVPGNEQFF
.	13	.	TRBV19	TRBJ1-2	TGTGCCAGTAGTATAGAACGGGGCTATGGCTACACCTTC	CASSIERGYGYTF
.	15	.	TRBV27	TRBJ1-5	TGTGCCAGCAGTTTAATGGCAGTTGGCAATCAGCCCCAGCATTTT	CASSLMAVGNQPQHF
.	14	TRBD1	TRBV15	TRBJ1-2	TGTGCCACCAGCAGAGACCACAGGGGCTATGGCTACACCTTC	CATSRDHRGYGYTF
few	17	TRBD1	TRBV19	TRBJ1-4	TGTGCCAGTAGTACCTCGGGACAGGGGGCGACTAATGAAAAACTGTTTTTT	CASSTSGQGATNEKLFF
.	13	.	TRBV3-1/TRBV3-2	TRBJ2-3	TGTGCCAGCAGCCAAACTAGTGCAGATACGCAGTATTTT	CASSQTSADTQYF
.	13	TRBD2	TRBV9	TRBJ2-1	TGTGCCAGCAGCCTTAGACTAGCGGATCAGCAGTTCTTC	CASSLRLADQQFF
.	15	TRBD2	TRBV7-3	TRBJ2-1	TGTGCCAGCAGCCGGGAACTAGCGGGGGACAATGAGCAGTTCTTC	CASSRELAGDNEQFF
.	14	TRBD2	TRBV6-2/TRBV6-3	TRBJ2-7	TGTGCCAGCAGTCCACGGACTAGGATCGGCGAGCAGTACTTC	CASSPRTRIGEQYF
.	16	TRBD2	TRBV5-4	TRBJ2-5	TGTGCCAGCAGGCATGAAAAAGGGACTATCCAAGAGACCCAGTACTTC	CASRHEKGTIQETQYF
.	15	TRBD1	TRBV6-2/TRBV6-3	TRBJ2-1	TGTGCCAGCAGCCGCCTAGGACAGGGGACGGATGAGCAGTTCTTC	CASSRLGQGTDEQFF
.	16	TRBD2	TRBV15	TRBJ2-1	TGTGCCACCAGCACTAAACTAGCGGTTAATCACAATGAGCAGTTCTTC	CATSTKLAVNHNEQFF
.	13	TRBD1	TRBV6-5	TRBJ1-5	TGTGCCAGCAGCGCGACAGGGAATCAGCCCCAGCATTTT	CASSATGNQPQHF
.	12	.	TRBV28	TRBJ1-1	TGTGCCAGCAGTGGGGGGGGGACTGAAGCTTTCTTT	CASSGGGTEAFF
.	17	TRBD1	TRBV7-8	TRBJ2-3	TGTGCCAGCAGCCCCCCCATAGCGGGACAGGGGTCAGATACGCAGTATTTT	CASSPPIAGQGSDTQYF
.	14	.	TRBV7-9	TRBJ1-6	TGTGCCAGCAGCCTGAGACAGAACAATTCACCCCTCCACTTT	CASSLRQNNSPLHF
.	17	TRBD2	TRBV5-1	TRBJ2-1	TGCGCCAGCCGAGCCGATATTGGGCGGGGGACGTACAATGAGCAGTTCTTC	CASRADIGRGTYNEQFF
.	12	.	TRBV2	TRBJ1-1	TGTGCCAGCAGTGGGGACTACACTGAAGCTTTCTTT	CASSGDYTEAFF
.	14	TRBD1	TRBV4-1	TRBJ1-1	TGCGCCAGCAGCCAAACAGGGGTTCGGACTGAAGCTTTCTTT	CASSQTGVRTEAFF
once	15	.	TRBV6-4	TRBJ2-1	TGTGCCAGCAGTGCTCAGGGTCTTTCCTACAATGAGCAGTTCTTC	CASSAQGLSYNEQFF
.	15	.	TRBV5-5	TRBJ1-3	TGTGCCAGCAGCTTCGGAGGATACTCTGGAAACACCATATATTTT	CASSFGGYSGNTIYF
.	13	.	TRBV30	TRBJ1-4	TGTGCCTGGAGTGCAGGAAATAATGAAAAACTGTTTTTT	CAWSAGNNEKLFF
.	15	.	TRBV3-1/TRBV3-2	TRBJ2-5	TGTGCCAGCAGCCCCCCCGTAGGTGGAGGGGAGACCCAGTACTTC	CASSPPVGGGETQYF
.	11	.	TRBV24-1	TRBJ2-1	TGTGCCACCAGTGAAGGGGGTGAGCAGTTCTTC	CATSEGGEQFF
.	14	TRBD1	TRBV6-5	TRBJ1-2	TGTGCCAGCAGTTTCGACAGGGATGGCTATGGCTACACCTTC	CASSFDRDGYGYTF
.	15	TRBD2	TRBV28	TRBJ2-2	TGTGCCAGCTGCCTCGGACTAGCGAACACCGGGGAGCTGTTTTTT	CASCLGLANTGELFF
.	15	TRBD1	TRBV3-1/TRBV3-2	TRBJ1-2	TGTGCCAGCAGCCAAGACAGGGGGTCTTCCTATGGCTACACCTTC	CASSQDRGSSYGYTF
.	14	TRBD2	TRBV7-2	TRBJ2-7	TGTGCCAGCAGCTTGACTAGCGGGTCCTACGAGCAGTACTTC	CASSLTSGSYEQYF
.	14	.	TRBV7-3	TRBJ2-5	TGTGCCAGCAGCCCCGACCCCAGCGGGGAGACCCAGTACTTC	CASSPDPSGETQYF
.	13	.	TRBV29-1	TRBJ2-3	TGCAGCGTCGCCCGGACAAACACAGATACGCAGTATTTT	CSVARTNTDTQYF
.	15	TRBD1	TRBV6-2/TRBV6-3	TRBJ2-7	TGTGCCAGCAGCCGTACCGGACAGGGGGCCTACGAGCAGTACTTC	CASSRTGQGAYEQYF
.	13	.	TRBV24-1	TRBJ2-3	TGTGCCACCAGCAGGGCCACTCAGGATACGCAGTATTTT	CATSRATQDTQYF
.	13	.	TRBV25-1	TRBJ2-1	TGTGCCAGCAGTGGGCATTTTAACAATGAGCAGTTCTTC	CASSGHFNNEQFF
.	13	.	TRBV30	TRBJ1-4	TGTGCCTGGAGTGTTAGACAGTACGAAAAACTGTTTTTT	CAWSVRQYEKLFF
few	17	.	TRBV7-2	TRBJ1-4	TGTGCCAGCAGCTTAGGCCCCTCGGGGGCAACTAATGAAAAACTGTTTTTT	CASSLGPSGATNEKLFF
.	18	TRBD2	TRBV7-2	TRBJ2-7	TGTGCCAGCAGCTGGGCCTTGGAGCGGGAATGGAGTACCTACGAGCAGTACTTC	CASSWALEREWSTYEQYF
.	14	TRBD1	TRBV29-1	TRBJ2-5	TGCAGCGTTGGTGGCCGGACAGGGAGAGAGACCCAGTACTTC	CSVGGRTGRETQYF
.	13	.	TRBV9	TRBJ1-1	TGTGCCAGCAGCGGGACAGTGAACACTGAAGCTTTCTTT	CASSGTVNTEAFF
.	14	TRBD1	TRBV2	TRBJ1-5	TGTGCCAGCAACTACGACAGGGGGAGTCAGCCCCAGCATTTT	CASNYDRGSQPQHF
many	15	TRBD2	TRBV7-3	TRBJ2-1	TGTGCCAGCAGCTCGGGACTAGCGGGGTCCAATGAGCAGTTCTTC	CASSSGLAGSNEQFF
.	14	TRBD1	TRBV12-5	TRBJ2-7	TGTGCTAGTGGGTCCGGGACAGGCCTATACGAGCAGTACTTC	CASGSGTGLYEQYF
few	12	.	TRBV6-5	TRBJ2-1	TGTGCCAGCAATTCAGGGGAAAATGAGCAGTTCTTC	CASNSGENEQFF
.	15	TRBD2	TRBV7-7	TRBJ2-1	TGTGCCAGCAGCCCTCTAGCGGGAGGATTCAATGAGCAGTTCTTC	CASSPLAGGFNEQFF
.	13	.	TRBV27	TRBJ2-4	TGTGCCAGCAGGAGCGAGACCAAAAACATTCAGTACTTC	CASRSETKNIQYF
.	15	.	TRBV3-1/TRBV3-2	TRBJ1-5	TGTGCCAGCAGCCAGGACATTTCGGGCAATCAGCCCCAGCATTTT	CASSQDISGNQPQHF
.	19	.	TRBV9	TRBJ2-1	TGTGCCAGCAGCGGAGCAGGCGGGGGCGATAAGTCGTCCTACAATGAGCAGTTCTTC	CASSGAGGGDKSSYNEQFF
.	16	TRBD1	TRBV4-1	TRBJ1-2	TGCGCCAGCAGCTACCCCGGGACAGGGGGAAACTATGGCTACACCTTC	CASSYPGTGGNYGYTF
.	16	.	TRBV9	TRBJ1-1	TGTGCCAGCAGCGTAGCGTCAGGAAATAGGTACACTGAAGCTTTCTTT	CASSVASGNRYTEAFF
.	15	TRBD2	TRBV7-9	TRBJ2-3	TGTGCCAGCAGCTCTCTAGCGGGGGGCACAGATACGCAGTATTTT	CASSSLAGGTDTQYF
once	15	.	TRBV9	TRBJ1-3	TGTGCCAGCGGGCCCGGGGCAGGGGTTGGAAACACCATATATTTT	CASGPGAGVGNTIYF
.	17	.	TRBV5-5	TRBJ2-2	TGTGCCAGCAGCCCCCTTCCGACTCTACAGAACACCGGGGAGCTGTTTTTT	CASSPLPTLQNTGELFF
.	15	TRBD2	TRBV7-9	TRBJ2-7	TGTGCCAGCAGCTCAGGGACTAGCGGGAGGACCGAGCAGTACTTC	CASSSGTSGRTEQYF
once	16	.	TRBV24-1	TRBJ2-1	TGTGCCACCAGTCCACTTCGGACATCCTCCTACAATGAGCAGTTCTTC	CATSPLRTSSYNEQFF
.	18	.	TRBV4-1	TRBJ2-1	TGCGCCAGCAGCCAATACACCCTAGGGCAGGGAAGGGGGAATGAGCAGTTCTTC	CASSQYTLGQGRGNEQFF
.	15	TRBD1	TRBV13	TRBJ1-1	TGTGCCAGCAGCTCACTCCCTGCGGGACAGGGGAGGGCTTTCTTT	CASSSLPAGQGRAFF
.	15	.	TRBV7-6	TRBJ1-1	TGTGCCAGCAGCGCCTCAGGGATTCGGAACACTGAAGCTTTCTTT	CASSASGIRNTEAFF